This is a list of T cell receptor beta chains from one sample in a study of molecular identifiers for immune sequencing clone quantification. TCRdb ran MiXCR on the PCR reads and lists one entry per CDR3 protein. This sample has 460,000 or so distinct CDR3 sequences, with roughly 26% found just once. Sequenced material: naive CD8+ T cells from blood, with Jurkat cell RNA spiked in. All receptors come from a human donor in good health. Some libraries in this study had Jurkat cell RNA spiked in. The CDR3 runs from the conserved cysteine through the conserved F or W. Each record gives: J gene, V gene, D gene, clone size, CDR3 protein, CDR3 DNA. D genes are given only for firm matches. Not all rows give a size; the values are once, few, many and, for expanded clones, a class.

TRBJ2-7,TRBV20-1,TRBD1,NA,CSPRLPTGGPYEQYF,TGCAGTCCCCGTTTGCCGACAGGGGGCCCCTACGAGCAGTACTTC
TRBJ1-5,TRBV2,NA,NA,CAGSPLYRDNQPQHF,TGTGCCGGCAGTCCCCTCTACAGGGACAATCAGCCCCAGCATTTT
TRBJ2-7,TRBV18,NA,many,CASSPRDTLYEQYF,TGTGCCAGCTCGCCACGGGACACTCTATACGAGCAGTACTTC
TRBJ2-2,TRBV24-1,NA,many,CATSDSRFTGELFF,TGTGCCACCAGTGATTCGAGATTCACCGGGGAGCTGTTTTTT
TRBJ2-3,TRBV9,TRBD2,few,CASSVAAGVPDTQYF,TGTGCCAGCAGCGTAGCAGCGGGAGTCCCAGATACGCAGTATTTT
TRBJ2-7,TRBV2,NA,NA,CASSLLTGPYEQYF,TGTGCCAGCAGCCTACTAACAGGGCCGTACGAGCAGTACTTC
TRBJ2-7,TRBV12-3/TRBV12-4,TRBD2,NA,CASSLSAGGRYEQYF,TGTGCCAGCAGCCTATCTGCGGGGGGAAGATACGAGCAGTACTTC
TRBJ2-3,TRBV4-1,TRBD2,many,CASSPAGLASWADTQYF,TGCGCCAGCAGCCCAGCGGGACTAGCGAGTTGGGCAGATACGCAGTATTTT
TRBJ2-3,TRBV6-1,NA,few,CASQPTGPPRPDTQYF,TGTGCCAGCCAGCCGACGGGACCGCCGCGCCCAGATACGCAGTATTTT
TRBJ1-1,TRBV18,TRBD1,many,CASSPPGTGGVLAEAFF,TGTGCCAGCTCACCCCCCGGGACAGGGGGCGTTTTAGCTGAAGCTTTCTTT
TRBJ2-7,TRBV7-3,NA,NA,CASSPWGGEQYF,TGTGCCAGCAGCCCGTGGGGAGGCGAGCAGTACTTC
TRBJ2-2,TRBV6-5,NA,NA,CASSGRVPTGELFF,TGTGCCAGCAGTGGCCGGGTCCCCACCGGGGAGCTGTTTTTT
TRBJ2-7,TRBV10-3,NA,NA,CAISESEGSEQYF,TGTGCCATCAGTGAGTCGGAAGGAAGCGAGCAGTACTTC
TRBJ2-1,TRBV27,NA,NA,CASSLGGNAQFF,TGTGCCAGCAGTTTGGGGGGCAATGCGCAGTTCTTC
TRBJ2-5,TRBV10-3,TRBD2,NA,CAISDLRGGGEETQYF,TGTGCCATCAGCGATCTGCGTGGCGGGGGGGAAGAGACCCAGTACTTC
TRBJ2-3,TRBV9,TRBD2,few,CASSVDSGGADTQYF,TGTGCCAGCAGCGTAGACAGCGGGGGTGCAGATACGCAGTATTTT
TRBJ2-7,TRBV14,TRBD2,few,CASSQRLAGVFYEQYF,TGTGCCAGCAGCCAAAGGCTAGCGGGAGTGTTCTACGAGCAGTACTTC
TRBJ2-3,TRBV7-3,NA,NA,CASSLGYSNTDTQYF,TGTGCCAGCAGCTTAGGTTACTCCAACACAGATACGCAGTATTTT
TRBJ1-2,TRBV9,NA,NA,CASRGDGTLGYTF,TGTGCCAGCAGAGGAGACGGGACTTTGGGCTACACCTTC
TRBJ2-7,TRBV27,TRBD1,NA,CASSQQGTGYYEQYF,TGTGCCAGCAGCCAGCAGGGGACAGGGTACTACGAGCAGTACTTC
TRBJ2-7,TRBV7-8,TRBD2,NA,CARSLVPGGGLFYEQYF,TGTGCCCGCAGCTTAGTGCCGGGGGGGGGGTTGTTCTACGAGCAGTACTTC
TRBJ1-6,TRBV20-1,NA,many,CSARARPYSYNSPLHF,TGCAGTGCTAGGGCCAGGCCCTACTCCTATAATTCACCCCTCCACTTT
TRBJ1-2,TRBV4-1,NA,NA,CASSQDQDLRVYGYTF,TGCGCCAGCAGCCAAGATCAAGACTTGAGAGTCTATGGCTACACCTTC
TRBJ1-2,TRBV4-1,NA,NA,CASSQDEQTGYGYTF,TGCGCCAGCAGCCAAGACGAACAGACTGGCTATGGCTACACCTTC
TRBJ2-7,TRBV7-9,NA,NA,CASSPRDTIYEQYF,TGTGCCAGCAGCCCCCGGGACACGATCTACGAGCAGTACTTC
TRBJ2-1,TRBV12-3/TRBV12-4,NA,few,CASTERSNEQFF,TGTGCCAGCACCGAACGGAGCAATGAGCAGTTCTTC
TRBJ1-4,TRBV20-1,NA,NA,CSARDRDAGDEKLFF,TGCAGTGCTAGAGATCGAGACGCAGGGGATGAAAAACTGTTTTTT
TRBJ2-3,TRBV7-2,NA,NA,CASSWDGGTQYF,TGCGCCAGCAGCTGGGACGGAGGTACGCAGTATTTT
TRBJ2-7,TRBV25-1,TRBD2,few,CASSEEVGTSGNYEQYF,TGTGCCAGCAGTGAAGAAGTCGGGACTAGCGGAAACTACGAGCAGTACTTC
TRBJ1-5,TRBV11-2,NA,NA,CASSLGADYNQPQHF,TGTGCCAGCAGCTTAGGGGCAGATTACAATCAGCCCCAGCATTTT
TRBJ2-5,TRBV7-8,TRBD2,NA,CASSFISGGAGATQYF,TGTGCCAGTAGCTTCATTAGCGGGGGGGCCGGGGCGACCCAGTACTTC
TRBJ2-3,TRBV6-5,NA,NA,CASRGRGSTDTQYF,TGTGCCAGCAGGGGACGGGGGAGCACAGATACGCAGTATTTT
TRBJ1-3,TRBV12-3/TRBV12-4,NA,NA,CASSRGGLGMGSGNTIYF,TGTGCCAGCAGTCGCGGCGGGTTGGGAATGGGCTCTGGAAACACCATATATTTT
TRBJ1-2,TRBV2,TRBD1,once,CASSERTGPNYGYTF,TGTGCCAGCAGTGAAAGGACAGGTCCTAACTATGGCTACACCTTC
TRBJ2-5,TRBV7-6,NA,NA,CASRAPDGGTQYF,TGTGCCAGCAGAGCCCCGGATGGAGGGACCCAGTACTTC
TRBJ2-7,TRBV6-2/TRBV6-3,NA,few,CASSGGLGYEQYF,TGTGCCAGCAGTGGCGGACTCGGGTACGAGCAGTACTTC
TRBJ2-2,TRBV20-1,NA,few,CSARVRSRGEGELFF,TGCAGTGCTAGAGTAAGGAGTCGCGGCGAGGGGGAGCTGTTTTTT
TRBJ1-1,TRBV15,NA,few,CATSSLQENTEAFF,TGTGCCACCAGCAGCTTACAAGAAAACACTGAAGCTTTCTTT
TRBJ1-5,TRBV2,NA,NA,CASTRQHFSNQPQHF,TGTGCCAGCACCCGACAGCACTTTAGCAATCAGCCCCAGCATTTT
TRBJ1-5,TRBV19,NA,few,CASSMFSGTNSNQPQHF,TGTGCCAGTAGTATGTTTAGCGGGACAAATAGCAATCAGCCCCAGCATTTT
TRBJ2-5,TRBV14,NA,NA,CTSSQGVHNQETQYF,TGTACCAGCAGCCAAGGCGTGCACAACCAAGAGACCCAGTACTTC
TRBJ2-5,TRBV12-3/TRBV12-4,NA,NA,CARGFKGSQETQYF,TGTGCCAGGGGCTTCAAGGGCAGCCAAGAGACCCAGTACTTC
TRBJ2-3,TRBV5-1,TRBD2,few,CASRSRGGLLDTQYF,TGCGCCAGCAGGTCTCGGGGGGGCCTATTAGATACGCAGTATTTT
TRBJ2-7,TRBV28,TRBD2,many,CASSPGTRLYEQYF,TGTGCCAGCAGTCCCGGGACTAGATTATACGAGCAGTACTTC
TRBJ2-3,TRBV15,NA,NA,CATSREVYWTDTQYF,TGTGCGACCAGCAGAGAGGTATACTGGACAGATACGCAGTATTTT
TRBJ2-7,TRBV27,TRBD1,NA,CASGTTGGFSSYEQYF,TGTGCCAGCGGCACGACAGGGGGCTTCAGCTCCTACGAGCAGTACTTC
TRBJ2-5,TRBV28,NA,few,CASSFFQGGETQYF,TGTGCCAGCAGTTTCTTTCAGGGTGGGGAGACCCAGTACTTC
TRBJ1-1,TRBV5-3,NA,NA,CARSAQGNTEAFF,TGTGCCAGAAGCGCACAGGGTAACACTGAAGCTTTCTTT
TRBJ2-7,TRBV7-9,NA,NA,CASSFRGDYEQYF,TGTGCCAGCAGCTTCCGCGGGGACTACGAGCAGTACTTC
TRBJ1-5,TRBV6-5,NA,few,CASSNGQANQPQHF,TGTGCCAGCAGTAACGGACAAGCCAATCAGCCCCAGCATTTT
TRBJ2-3,TRBV9,TRBD1,many,CASSVEGASFADTQYF,TGTGCCAGCAGCGTAGAGGGGGCGTCTTTTGCAGATACGCAGTATTTT
TRBJ2-7,TRBV7-2,NA,NA,CASSAAPSSYEQYF,TGTGCCAGTAGCGCTGCTCCGAGCTCCTACGAGCAGTACTTC
TRBJ1-6,TRBV4-3,TRBD1,NA,CASSQDQGETGGRNSNSPLHF,TGCGCCAGCAGCCAAGATCAGGGGGAGACAGGGGGCAGGAATAGTAATTCACCCCTCCACTTT
TRBJ1-3,TRBV4-1,NA,few,CASSQTENGNTIYF,TGCGCCAGCAGCCAGACGGAAAATGGAAACACCATATATTTT